Following are 13 T cell receptor beta chains from one sample sequenced in a study of CD8 T cells in ankylosing spondylitis. A single record per CDR3 protein comes from TCRdb applying MiXCR to the 5' RACE reads. The sample carries roughly 150,000 distinct CDR3 sequences, around 7.9% recorded once. Sequencing was done on a sample of blood, either unsorted or a sorted T cell fraction (not recorded which). These receptors came from a female donor with ankylosing spondylitis or in good health (not recorded which).

This clonotype came up many times. This chain links TRBV7-8 with TRBJ2-3; 8 bases are a match to TRBD2. The germline gives CDR1 SGHVS, CDR2 FQNEAQ. The CDR3 extends over 15 amino acids. The V segment lost 4 bases and the J segment 4 bases; nucleotides outside the gene matches: 7. In DNA form, the CDR3 reads TGTGCCAGCAGCTCTCACCGGGGGGGATCAGATACGCAGTATTTT. It is translated as CASSSHRGGSDTQYF.

Ten or more counts support this clonotype. This chain joins TRBV29-1 and TRBJ2-5; D possibly corresponds to TRBD1 (6 bases). Between the trimmed V and J ends, which lost 7 bases and 4 bases, there was a span of 16 bases. The CDR3 sequence is 13 residues long. The germline gives CDR1 SQVTM, CDR2 ANQGSEA. The CDR3 sequence is CSAEGVRGETQYF. The CDR3 DNA reads as TGCAGCGCTGAGGGGGTTCGTGGAGAGACCCAGTACTTC. Full variable domain (missing parts from reference TRBV29-1 and TRBJ2-5): SAVISQKPSRDICQRGTSLTIQCQVDSQVTMMFWYRQQPGQSLTLIATANQGSEATYESGFVIDKFPISRPNLTFSTLTVSNMSPEDSSIYLCSAEGVRGETQYFGPGTRLLVL.

This clonotype was counted many times. The gene calls are TRBV27 and TRBJ2-7; D is perhaps TRBD1 (6 bases). V gave up 4 bases and J gave up 6 bases, with 10 bases separating them. Per germline, CDR1 MNHEY and CDR2 SMNVEV (reference sequence). The CDR3 totals 12 residues. This CDR3 reads CASSSQGSEQYF. The DNA for the CDR3 is TGTGCCAGCAGTTCTCAGGGGTCCGAGCAGTACTTC.

This clonotype occurred many times. The chain joins TRBV3-1 to TRBJ1-6; D is undetermined. The CDR3 sequence is 14 residues long. The germline V and J ends were trimmed by 2 bases and 7 bases, with 9 bases remaining between them. The V gene's germline CDR1 is LGHDT and CDR2 YNNKEL (reference sequence). CDR3 protein: CASSQPGGNSPLHF. CDR3 nucleotides: TGTGCCAGCAGCCAACCGGGAGGGAATTCACCCCTCCACTTT.

The V call is TRBV18, the J call TRBJ2-3; tentative D call: TRBD1 (6 bases). CDR3 length: 13 residues. The V gene's germline CDR1 is KGHSH and CDR2 LQKENI. V lost 2 bases to trimming and J lost 12 bases, with 15 bases between them. CDR3 loop: CASSPLPGTNQYF. The CDR3 DNA reads TGTGCCAGCTCACCATTGCCCGGGACAAATCAGTATTTT.

This clonotype was detected ten times or more. The V gene is TRBV20-1, the J gene TRBJ1-1, with a possible D match to TRBD1 (5 bases). V lost 0 bases to trimming and J lost 3 bases, with 11 bases between them. Per the germline V gene, CDR1 is DFQATT and CDR2 is SNEGSKA (reference sequence). The CDR3 is 14 residues long. The CDR3 DNA reads as TGCAGTGCTAGAGAGACGGGGGTGGACACTGAAGCTTTCTTT. It yields the protein CSARETGVDTEAFF.

This clonotype was detected ten times or more. The chain is built from TRBV20-1 and TRBJ1-2; perhaps TRBD1 as D (6 bases). Germline V CDR1 and CDR2: DFQATT, SNEGSKA (reference sequence). The CDR3 contains 13 residues. Trimming shortened V by 5 bases and J by 3 bases, and 13 bases separated the two germline ends. The CDR3, as DNA: TGCAGTGCTTCGGGGGGGCAGGACTATGGCTACACCTTC. Translated: CSASGGQDYGYTF.

This clonotype was observed many times. The chain recombines TRBV6-5 with TRBJ1-2, with D possibly TRBD1 on 6 matching bases. V gave up 3 bases and J gave up 7 bases, with 12 bases separating them. This CDR3 has 13 residues. The germline V gene has CDR1 MNHEY and CDR2 SVGAGI. In DNA form, the CDR3 reads TGTGCCAGCAGTTATGTGGGGGCGAGTGGCTACACCTTC. It codes for CASSYVGASGYTF.

The chain has TRBV4-1 and TRBJ1-6; no clear D. The V end lost 3 bases, the J end lost 4 bases, and 13 bases lay between the germline ends. Germline lookup yields CDR1 MGHRA and CDR2 YSYEKL. This CDR3 is built from 16 residues. CDR3 bases: TGCGCCAGCAGCCATACCTTCCCGGATTATAATTCACCCCTCCACTTT. This encodes CASSHTFPDYNSPLHF.

This clonotype was observed many times. The rearrangement uses TRBV2 and TRBJ2-5, with 9 bases matching TRBD2. The CDR3 has 14 amino acids. The V and J ends lost 5 bases and 4 bases, in that order; junction bases with no gene match: 5. In germline, CDR1 is SNHLY, CDR2 FYNNEI. For the CDR3, the DNA is TGTGCCAGCAGTCCCGGGACTAGCCCAGAGACCCAGTACTTC. Amino acid sequence: CASSPGTSPETQYF. The full variable domain, in which reference TRBV2 and TRBJ2-5 provide the parts outside the CDR3, is EPEVTQTPSHQVTQMGQEVILRCVPISNHLYFYWYRQILGQKVEFLVSFYNNEISEKSEIFDDQFSVERPDGSNFTLKIRSTKLEDSAMYFCASSPGTSPETQYFGPGTRLLVL.

This clonotype was observed many times. J is TRBJ1-1 and V is TRBV5-1, with a possible D match to TRBD1 (5 bases). The CDR3 is made up of 17 amino acids. Looked up from germline, CDR1 is SGHRS and CDR2 is YFSETQ. The V end lost 0 bases, the J end lost 2 bases, and 17 bases lay between the germline ends. The CDR3 nucleotides are TGCGCCAGCAGCTTGGAACTTTTGCAGGGACTAAACACTGAAGCTTTCTTT. This translates into CASSLELLQGLNTEAFF.

As regards this clonotype: This clone may be a read error of a much larger clone one base away. The gene calls are TRBV20-1 and TRBJ2-5; D gene uncertain. V was clipped by 2 bases and J by 1 base, with 5 bases between them. The CDR3 totals 12 residues. The V gene's germline CDR1 is DFQATT and CDR2 SNEGSKA (reference sequence). The CDR3 DNA reads as TGCAGTGCTAGACCGTCCCAAGAGACCCAGTACTTC. Amino acids: CSARPSQETQYF.

This clonotype was seen a few times. CDR3 in amino acids: CASSPGGREDGYTF. CDR3 bases: TGTGCCAGCTCACCAGGAGGCAGGGAGGATGGCTACACCTTC. The chain joins TRBV18 to TRBJ1-2; tentatively, D is TRBD1 (5 bases). Trimming stripped 2 bases from V and 6 bases from J, with 13 bases between. Germline CDR1 and CDR2: KGHSH and LQKENI. The CDR3 runs 14 residues.